This T cell receptor (beta chain) was retrieved from a study of molecular identifiers for immune sequencing clone quantification (dated by TCRdb to 2016 to 2019). For context, the study as a whole: For a replicate experiment, RNA from around 20,000 or 100,000 naive CD8 T cells was divided into five aliquots, of which four were sequenced. This methods study benchmarked molecular-identifier clustering-based TCR repertoire sequencing (MIDCIRS) and TCR RNA copy counting, using CD8 T cells to do so.

Libraries of naive CD8 T cells were generated from about 21,000 to 970,000 sorted cells, with 10%, 30% or 50% of the purified RNA used. Naive CD8 T cells, defined as CD8+CD4-CCR7+CD45RA+, were FACS-sorted into RLT Plus buffer on a BD FACSAria II. Approximately nine TCR copies' worth of Jurkat RNA were spiked into roughly 19,000-1,000,000 naive CD8 T cell samples to test detection sensitivity. CD8 T cells were enriched using RosetteSep CD8+ T Cell Enrichment Cocktail and Ficoll-Paque, and the enriched cells then underwent ACK red cell lysis. What the authors observed across the whole study: Without barcode sub-clustering, chimeric consensus sequences inflated TCR diversity; chimeras reached as high as 47%. Naive libraries contained spiked-in Jurkat TCR RNA (roughly ten copies' worth), which is not part of the donor repertoire. Modeling gave about 3.3 recovered TCR RNA copies per cell versus about ten by digital PCR, implying 25% to 30% capture efficiency. Even against a background of about a million naive CD8 T cells, spiked-in Jurkat TCR RNA amounting to a single cell's worth was reported to be detectable. In CMV-specific effector cells, clones with more than 20 RNA copies contained over 99% of molecules, whereas in naive cells such clones contained under 1% of molecules. Highly expanded clone sizes could be underestimated if identical TCR molecules share a barcode.

A word on this clonotype: The clone's antigen remains unknown. Base-call qualities are not available, and no considerably larger clone is one nucleotide away.

The library came from PCR. The data were produced on an Illumina HiSeq 4000. Preparation of bulk TCR libraries followed a previously described approach, with the TCR primers listed in Table S5. The Qiagen AllPrep DNA/RNA kit was used to purify total RNA. Before analysis, reads from multiple sequencing runs of the same library were pooled. In the authors' own workflow: Only reads with exact TCR constant sequence were kept, trimmed to 150 nt, and grouped by their 12-nt molecular barcodes. Reads in each barcode group were sub-clustered using a 15% Levenshtein threshold, and a quality-weighted consensus sequence was built for each RNA molecule. Non-functional sequences were excluded, and lower-count sequences lying one edit away from another sequence were also excluded. On the basis of fitting two negative binomial distributions, barcode sub-clusters with fewer than 20% of the maximum read count were discarded. TCRdb's own reprocessing of the public reads used fastp at Q25 and MiXCR and kept productive beta chains. Every CDR3 protein is listed once, alongside the most common genes and DNA of its rows. The V and J calls here are based on TCRdb, not the publication. This sample comprises about 510,000 distinct CDR3 sequences, about a fifth of them detected only once. Under 0.85% of the sample belongs to the ten largest clones.

Unmatched junction bases come to 7, with V trimmed by 5 bases and J by 3 bases. Measured from the cysteine to the phenylalanine, the CDR3 is 16 residues long. CDR3 DNA is the only sequence kept; it has 48 bases, read in frame from the first base. The germline V gene encodes CDR1 SGHTA and CDR2 FQGTGA. The sequence was obtained from a human donor in good health. Some libraries in this study had Jurkat cell RNA spiked in. Recombination joined TRBV7-3 with TRBJ2-1; TRBD1 agrees with 10 junctional bases. The sequencing input was naive CD8+ T cells from blood, with Jurkat cell RNA spiked in. Explained via the paper, the cell subset or site label denotes: FACS-sorted CD8+CD4-CCR7+CD45RA+ naive T cells. The CDR3: CASSPTGGYFYNEQFF. The nucleotides are TGTGCCAGCAGCCCGACAGGGGGCTACTTCTACAATGAGCAGTTCTTC.